The 18 T cell receptor beta chains below all came from one sample that was sequenced in a study of blood T cell repertoires in COVID-19. Profiling relied on immunoSEQ multiplex PCR, and the TCRdb table lists in-frame clones only, not all of them. The sample has 250,000 to 300,000 clones, 85% to 90% seen once; the top ten hold roughly 3.6%. What was sequenced was peripheral blood. These receptors were taken from a woman aged 40 to 49 with acute or convalescent COVID-19.

The CDR3 reads CASSLGVLADSSTDTQYF. CDR3 nucleotides: TGTGCCAGCAGCTTAGGGGTACTAGCGGATTCTTCCACAGATACGCAGTATTTT. This chain uses TRBV11-2 with TRBJ2-3; 8 bases are shared with TRBD2. V shed 1 base and J 2 bases; nucleotides not matched to a gene: 11. CDR3 length: 18 amino acids. Germline-derived CDR1 and CDR2 are SGHAT and FQNNGV.

This clone was detected only once. The V call is TRBV5-1, the J call TRBJ2-2; 7 bases agree with TRBD1. Unmatched junction bases numbered 4, after V lost 0 bases and J lost 5 bases. This CDR3 has 15 amino acids. Per the germline V gene, CDR1 is SGHRS and CDR2 is YFSETQ. The CDR3 DNA reads TGCGCCAGCAGCTTGGCAGACAGGGCGACCGGGGAGCTGTTTTTT. This encodes CASSLADRATGELFF.

This clone was seen once. Written as DNA, the CDR3 is TGCGCCAGCAGCCGCACTGTTAGAGCGGGAGCTCAAGGTACGCAGTATTTT. This translates into CASSRTVRAGAQGTQYF. This chain connects TRBV4-1 to TRBJ2-3; 8 positions match TRBD2. CDR1 and CDR2 (germline): MGHRA, YSYEKL. V was pared by 4 bases and J by 8 bases, with 17 bases of the junction left unmatched. This CDR3 spans 17 amino acids.

The chain links TRBV3-1 (or the pseudogene TRBV3-2) to TRBJ2-3, with unresolved D. CDR3 size: 15 residues. The V gene lost 4 bases and the J gene lost 0 bases, with 11 bases spanning the gap. Germline loops: CDR1 LGHDT, CDR2 YNNKEL (reference sequence). The CDR3 sequence: CASSPLSPSTDTQYF. The CDR3 DNA sequence: TGTGCCAGCAGCCCGCTTAGTCCTAGCACAGATACGCAGTATTTT.

This chain joins TRBV24-1 and TRBJ2-5; tentatively, D is TRBD2 (6 bases). The CDR3 length is 17 residues. Trimming shortened V by 1 base and J by 3 bases, and 17 bases separated the two germline ends. Germline V gene data show CDR1 as KGHDR and CDR2 as SFDVKD. The CDR3 sequence is CATSDLSAIPGEETQYF. The DNA of the CDR3 is TGTGCCACCAGTGATTTATCTGCCATCCCGGGGGAAGAGACCCAGTACTTC.

The V and J genes are TRBV18 and TRBJ2-7, with D possibly matching TRBD1 (6 bases). The CDR3 length is 15 residues. The germline V gene encodes CDR1 KGHSH and CDR2 LQKENI. V lost 2 bases to trimming and J lost 0 bases, with 11 bases between them. The CDR3 sequence is CASSPGRDNSYEQYV. CDR3 DNA sequence: TGTGCCAGCTCACCAGGTCGGGACAACTCCTACGAGCAGTACGTC.

This chain joins TRBV27 and TRBJ1-1, with D maybe TRBD1 (6 bases). This CDR3 region has 15 residues. Germline CDR1 MNHEY, CDR2 SMNVEV (reference sequence). Trimming shortened V by 1 base and J by 1 base, and 10 bases separated the two germline ends. Here the CDR3 DNA reads TGTGCCAGCAGTTTATTCGGCAGGGGGAACACTGAAGCTTTCTTT. Translating it yields CASSLFGRGNTEAFF.

The chain has TRBV5-1 and TRBJ2-1, with 7 bases aligning to TRBD1. With 4 bases clipped from V and 4 bases from J, the junction kept 8 bases outside the gene matches. CDR3 length: 15 residues. Looked up from germline, CDR1 is SGHRS and CDR2 is YFSETQ. The CDR3 protein is CASSEDRMGYNEQFF. The CDR3, as DNA: TGCGCCAGCAGCGAGGACAGGATGGGGTACAATGAGCAGTTCTTC.

The CDR3 sequence: CASSRIAGATDTQYF. The CDR3 DNA reads as TGTGCCAGCAGTCGTATAGCGGGTGCAACAGATACGCAGTATTTT. The chain recombines TRBV11-2 with TRBJ2-3, with TRBD2 matching 7 bases. Germline-derived CDR1 and CDR2 are SGHAT and FQNNGV. V lost 6 bases to trimming and J lost 3 bases; unmatched junction nucleotides: 9. The CDR3 is 15 amino acids.

The chain links TRBV18 to TRBJ1-4; 9 bases align to TRBD1. Germline CDR1 is KGHSH and CDR2 is LQKENI. This CDR3 comprises 16 residues. The J segment lost 0 bases and the V segment lost 3 bases, leaving 2 bases of the junction unmatched. The chain's CDR3 is CASSPRQGATNEKLFF. The CDR3 nucleotides read TGTGCCAGCTCACCGAGACAGGGGGCAACTAATGAAAAACTGTTTTTT.

V gene TRBV7-8 combines with J gene TRBJ1-5; TRBD1 matches at 9 bases. This CDR3 comprises 13 residues. V lost 6 bases, J lost 6 bases, and 3 bases stayed unmatched. Germline V gene sequence: CDR1 SGHVS, CDR2 FQNEAQ. The CDR3: CASSWDRAQPQHF. Here the CDR3 DNA reads TGTGCCAGCAGTTGGGACAGGGCTCAGCCCCAGCATTTT.

The CDR3 bases are TGTGCCAGTAGTACGACGAGACAGGCCCTCTATGGCTACACCTTC. This encodes CASSTTRQALYGYTF. This rearrangement joins TRBV19 to TRBJ1-2; D may be TRBD1 (6 bases). The germline CDR1 and CDR2 sequences are LNHDA and SQIVND (reference sequence). This CDR3 has 15 amino acids. V shed 4 bases and J shed 4 bases, with 16 bases lying between them.

The chain uses TRBV15 and TRBJ1-2; D unclear. This CDR3 has 12 amino acids. V was shortened by 1 base and J by 8 bases, with 8 bases between the two germline ends. Germline V CDR1 and CDR2: LNHNV, YYDKDF (reference sequence). Here the CDR3 DNA reads TGTGCCACCAGCAGAGTTCCCGTGGGCTACACCTTC. Translating it yields CATSRVPVGYTF.

The rearrangement joins TRBV5-1 to TRBJ2-1; 8 positions match TRBD2. Trimming at V came to 5 bases and at J to 6 bases, leaving 4 bases not matched to a gene. CDR1 and CDR2 (germline): SGHRS, YFSETQ. The CDR3 runs 13 residues. DNA for the CDR3: TGCGCCAGCAGGGGGACTAGTTCCAATGAGCAGTTCTTC. Amino acid sequence: CASRGTSSNEQFF. The variable domain in full, with the rest retrieved from reference TRBV5-1 and TRBJ2-1, is KAGVTQTPRYLIKTRGQQVTLSCSPISGHRSVSWYQQTPGQGLQFLFEYFSETQRNKGNFPGRFSGRQFSNSRSEMNVSTLELGDSALYLCASRGTSSNEQFFGPGTRLTVL.

The gene calls are TRBV15 and TRBJ1-2; maybe TRBD1 (6 bases). This CDR3 is 16 amino acids long. With 5 bases removed from V and 5 bases from J, the gap between germline ends came to 21 bases. Per the germline V gene, CDR1 is LNHNV and CDR2 is YYDKDF (reference sequence). The CDR3 here is CATSPHSADSSYGYTF. The CDR3 region has the DNA TGTGCCACCAGCCCTCACTCGGCGGACAGTTCATATGGCTACACCTTC. Looking up the rest from reference TRBV15 and TRBJ1-2 gives the full variable domain: DAMVIQNPRYQVTQFGKPVTLSCSQTLNHNVMYWYQQKSSQAPKLLFHYYDKDFNNEADTPDNFQSRRPNTSFCFLDIRSPGLGDTAMYLCATSPHSADSSYGYTFGSGTRLTVV.

The J gene is TRBJ1-5, the V gene TRBV7-2; the match to TRBD1 covers 7 bases. Germline assignment: CDR1 SGHTA and CDR2 FQGNSA. Germline trimming cut 5 bases from V and 3 bases from J; bases unmatched to any gene: 1. CDR3 length: 13 residues. This CDR3 is CASSDRVNQPQHF. CDR3 bases: TGTGCCAGCAGCGACAGGGTCAATCAGCCCCAGCATTTT.

The chain employs TRBV4-1 and TRBJ1-2; 9 bases are shared with TRBD1. This CDR3 comprises 15 residues. CDR1 and CDR2 (germline): MGHRA, YSYEKL. V lost 5 bases and J lost 2; bases outside the gene matches: 6. CDR3 sequence: CASSAGQGENYGYTF. The DNA for the CDR3 is TGCGCCAGCAGCGCGGGACAGGGTGAAAACTATGGCTACACCTTC.

This chain links TRBV19 with TRBJ2-3, with 9 bases aligning to TRBD2. Trimming at V came to 6 bases and at J to 4 bases, leaving 8 bases not matched to a gene. From germline, CDR1 is LNHDA and CDR2 SQIVND (reference sequence). The length of the CDR3 is 15 residues. CDR3 residues: CASSPDSGGPDTQYF. In DNA form, the CDR3 reads TGTGCCAGTAGCCCCGATAGCGGGGGACCAGATACGCAGTATTTT.